This TCR beta chain emerged from a study of T cells in Graves' hyperthyroidism and ophthalmopathy. This clonotype was found a few times. At one of its ends the junction is not consistent with the germline gene, which may arise from a read error. TCR beta CDR3 regions were amplified from RNA transcripts. The TCR CDR3 first-round RT-PCR relied on the HTBI primer set. TCRdb recomputed calls from the multiplex PCR reads with MiXCR, one row per CDR3 protein. The table lists 350,000 to 400,000 distinct CDR3 sequences, 15% of them singletons, with 32% in the top ten. The CDR3 has 14 amino acids. CDR1 is LGHDT and CDR2 is YNNKEL in the germline V gene (reference sequence).

The clonotype comes from a woman aged 25 to 45 with Graves' hyperthyroidism. The genes are TRBV3-1 and TRBJ2-1, with D tentatively TRBD1 or TRBD2 (5 bases each). The sequencing input was blood. This CDR3 is CTSSQWGPENEQFF. The CDR3 bases are TGTACCAGCAGCCAATGGGGACCTGAGAATGAGCAGTTCTTC.